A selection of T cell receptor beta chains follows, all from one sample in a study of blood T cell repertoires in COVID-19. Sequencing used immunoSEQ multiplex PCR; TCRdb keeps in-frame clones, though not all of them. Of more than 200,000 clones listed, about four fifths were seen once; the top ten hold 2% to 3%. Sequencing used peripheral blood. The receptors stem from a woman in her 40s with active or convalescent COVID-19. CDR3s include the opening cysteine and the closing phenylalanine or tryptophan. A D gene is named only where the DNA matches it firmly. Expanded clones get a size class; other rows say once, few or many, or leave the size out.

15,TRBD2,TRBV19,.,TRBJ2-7,CASSIERGAPYEQYF,TGTGCCAGTAGTATAGAGCGGGGGGCCCCCTACGAGCAGTACTTC
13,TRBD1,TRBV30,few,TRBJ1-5,CAWSAGTEQPQHF,TGTGCCTGGAGTGCCGGGACAGAGCAGCCCCAGCATTTT
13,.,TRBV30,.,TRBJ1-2,CAWSGTAPVGYTF,TGTGCCTGGAGTGGGACAGCCCCGGTTGGCTACACCTTC
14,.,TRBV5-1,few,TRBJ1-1,CASSLGQMNTEAFF,TGCGCCAGCAGCTTGGGACAGATGAACACTGAAGCTTTCTTT
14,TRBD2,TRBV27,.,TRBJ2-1,CASSLGGGGDEQFF,TGTGCCAGCAGTTTAGGTGGTGGGGGGGATGAGCAGTTCTTC
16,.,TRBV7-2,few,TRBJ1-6,CASSLVGGWSNSPLHF,TGTGCCAGCAGCTTAGTCGGGGGGTGGAGTAATTCACCCCTCCACTTT
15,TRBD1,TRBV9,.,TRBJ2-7,CASSVGTGGSYEQYF,TGTGCCAGCAGCGTCGGGACAGGGGGCTCCTACGAGCAGTACTTC
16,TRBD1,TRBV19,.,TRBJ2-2,CASSGPRQGNTGELFF,TGTGCCAGTTCCGGCCCACGACAGGGGAACACCGGGGAGCTGTTTTTT
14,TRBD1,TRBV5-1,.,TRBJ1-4,CASSLGQGNEKLFF,TGCGCCAGCAGCCTGGGACAGGGTAATGAAAAACTGTTTTTT
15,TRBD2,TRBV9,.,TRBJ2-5,CASSGGTSGQETQYF,TGTGCCAGCAGCGGGGGGACTAGCGGACAAGAGACCCAGTACTTC
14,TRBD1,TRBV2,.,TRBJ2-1,CASLRQGDGNEQFF,TGTGCCAGCTTAAGACAGGGCGACGGTAATGAGCAGTTCTTC
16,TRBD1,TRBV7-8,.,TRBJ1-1,CASSSHSSPGGTEAFF,TGTGCCAGCAGCTCACACTCCTCCCCAGGGGGCACTGAAGCTTTCTTT
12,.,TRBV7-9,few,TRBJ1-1,CASSLAAGEAFF,TGTGCCAGCAGCTTAGCTGCAGGTGAAGCTTTCTTT
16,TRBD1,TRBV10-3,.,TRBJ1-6,CAISETTGILNSPLHF,TGTGCCATCAGTGAGACGACAGGGATCCTTAATTCACCCCTCCACTTT
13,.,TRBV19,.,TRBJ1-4,CASSTGFNEKLFF,TGTGCCAGTTCAACAGGATTTAATGAAAAACTGTTTTTT
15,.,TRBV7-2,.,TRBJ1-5,CASSSIGGARQPQHF,TGTGCCAGCAGCTCGATCGGGGGGGCGCGGCAGCCCCAGCATTTT
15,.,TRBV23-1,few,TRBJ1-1,CASSQVPTVPTEAFF,TGCGCCAGCAGTCAAGTTCCGACAGTACCCACTGAAGCTTTCTTT
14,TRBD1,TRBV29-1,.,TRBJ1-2,CSVEGPGGAYGYTF,TGCAGCGTTGAAGGACCAGGGGGCGCCTATGGCTACACCTTC
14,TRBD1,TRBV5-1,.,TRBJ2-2,CASSPGQVTGELFF,TGCGCCAGCAGCCCGGGACAGGTCACCGGGGAGCTGTTTTTT
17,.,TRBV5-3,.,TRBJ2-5,CARSLRGSPVGEETQYF,TGTGCCAGAAGCTTACGAGGCTCGCCCGTCGGGGAAGAGACCCAGTACTTC
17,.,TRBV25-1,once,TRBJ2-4,CASSEDGGSVAKNIQYF,TGTGCCAGCAGTGAAGACGGGGGTTCTGTAGCCAAAAACATTCAGTACTTC
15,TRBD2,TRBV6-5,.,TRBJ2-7,CASRQTSGSSYEQYF,TGTGCCAGCAGGCAGACTAGCGGGAGCTCCTACGAGCAGTACTTC
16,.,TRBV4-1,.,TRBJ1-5,CASSQGVGRGSSHKHF,.
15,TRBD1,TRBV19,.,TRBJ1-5,CASSLGTGSNQPQHF,TGTGCCAGTAGTCTCGGGACAGGGAGTAATCAGCCCCAGCATTTT
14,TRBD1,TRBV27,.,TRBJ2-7,CASSWDREAYEQYF,TGTGCCAGCAGTTGGGACAGGGAAGCCTACGAGCAGTACTTC
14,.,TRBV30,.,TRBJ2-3,CAWSVRGRTDTQYF,TGTGCCTGGAGTGTACGCGGCCGCACAGATACGCAGTATTTT
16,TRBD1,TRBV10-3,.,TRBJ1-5,CAISRQGADGNQPQHF,TGTGCCATCAGCAGACAGGGGGCGGATGGCAATCAGCCCCAGCATTTT
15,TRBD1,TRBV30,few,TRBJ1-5,CAWSVQGTERGPQHF,TGTGCCTGGAGTGTACAGGGGACCGAACGGGGGCCCCAGCATTTT
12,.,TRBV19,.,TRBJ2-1,CASSIARDEQFF,TGTGCCAGTAGTATAGCCCGGGATGAGCAGTTCTTC
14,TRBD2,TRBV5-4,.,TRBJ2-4,CASSGGIAGDIQYF,TGTGCCAGCAGCGGAGGGATAGCGGGGGACATTCAGTACTTC
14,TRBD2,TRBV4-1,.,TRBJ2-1,CASSQVKLAGGLFF,TGCGCCAGCAGCCAAGTCAAGCTAGCGGGAGGACTGTTCTTC
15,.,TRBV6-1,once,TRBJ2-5,CASSENGQRAETQYF,TGTGCCAGCAGTGAAAACGGACAGAGGGCGGAGACCCAGTACTTC
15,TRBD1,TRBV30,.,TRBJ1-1,CAWSTLVATGIEAFF,TGTGCCTGGAGTACTCTAGTGGCGACAGGGATAGAAGCTTTCTTT
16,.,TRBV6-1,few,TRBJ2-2,CASSDPWAVYTGELFF,TGTGCCAGCAGTGACCCGTGGGCTGTTTACACCGGGGAGCTGTTTTTT
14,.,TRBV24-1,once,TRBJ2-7,CATSESGKAHEQYF,TGTGCCACCAGTGAATCCGGGAAGGCTCACGAGCAGTACTTC
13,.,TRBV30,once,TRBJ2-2,CAWSVVANGELFF,TGTGCCTGGAGTGTGGTAGCTAACGGGGAGCTGTTTTTT
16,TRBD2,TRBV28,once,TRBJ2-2,CASSGRLTLGTGELFF,TGTGCCAGTAGCGGGAGGCTTACATTAGGGACCGGGGAGCTGTTTTTT
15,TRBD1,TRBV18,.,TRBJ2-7,CASSPSGTGVYEQYF,TGTGCCAGCTCACCCTCCGGGACAGGGGTCTACGAGCAGTACTTC
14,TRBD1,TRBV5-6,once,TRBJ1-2,CASTSDRVNYGYTF,TGTGCCAGCACCAGCGACAGGGTCAACTATGGCTACACCTTC
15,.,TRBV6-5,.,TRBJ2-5,CASIRLDHWKETQYF,TGTGCCAGCATTCGACTAGACCACTGGAAAGAGACCCAGTACTTC
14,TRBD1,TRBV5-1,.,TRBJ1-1,CASSPVGTGTEAFF,TGCGCCAGCAGCCCGGTCGGGACAGGCACTGAAGCTTTCTTT
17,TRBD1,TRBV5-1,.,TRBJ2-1,CASGEYQGAGPYNEQFF,TGCGCCAGCGGGGAGTACCAGGGGGCAGGGCCGTACAATGAGCAGTTCTTC
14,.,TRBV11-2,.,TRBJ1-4,CASRQGSTDEKLFF,TGTGCCAGCAGGCAGGGATCCACCGACGAAAAACTGTTTTTT
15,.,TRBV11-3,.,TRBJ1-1,CASSLGVSTVDYAFF,TGTGCCAGCAGCTTAGGGGTCAGTACAGTTGATTATGCTTTCTTT
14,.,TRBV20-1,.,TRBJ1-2,CSASPDSSAYGYTF,TGCAGTGCTAGTCCGGACAGCAGTGCCTATGGCTACACCTTC
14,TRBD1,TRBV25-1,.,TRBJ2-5,CASSGRQGQETQYF,TGTGCCAGCAGTGGGAGACAGGGCCAAGAGACCCAGTACTTC
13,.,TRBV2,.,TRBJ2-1,CANKYRQNNEQFF,TGTGCCAACAAATACAGGCAAAACAATGAGCAGTTCTTC
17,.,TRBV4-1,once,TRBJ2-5,CASSHYLSQETKETQYF,TGCGCCAGCAGCCATTACTTATCTCAGGAAACGAAAGAGACCCAGTACTTC
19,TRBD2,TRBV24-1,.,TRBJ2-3,CATSDPSGTSGGGTDTQYF,TGTGCCACCAGTGATCCCTCCGGGACTAGCGGGGGGGGGACAGATACGCAGTATTTT
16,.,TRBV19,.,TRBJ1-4,CASSIGQSTTNEKLFF,TGTGCCAGTAGTATAGGGCAGTCGACAACTAATGAAAAACTGTTTTTT
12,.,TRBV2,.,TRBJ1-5,CASSQSNQPQHF,TGTGCCAGCAGCCAAAGCAATCAGCCCCAGCATTTT